This T cell receptor (beta chain) was identified in a study of blood T cell repertoires in COVID-19. Overall study: T cells, B-cell-depleted T cells, or PBMCs provided the cDNA or gDNA that served as material.

V was shortened by 8 bases and J by 1 base, with 9 bases between the two germline ends. The CDR3 has 12 amino acids. Germline loops: CDR1 SGHDT, CDR2 YYEEEE. Libraries were prepared by immunoSEQ multiplex PCR; TCRdb keeps only in-frame clonotypes and omits some of them. The data contain over 60,000 clones, 65% to 90% of them singletons. The chain couples TRBV5-6 to TRBJ2-5; D is possibly TRBD1 (6 bases). The sequence derives from a man in his forties with acute or convalescent COVID-19. The sample consisted of peripheral blood. CDR3 nucleotide sequence: TGTGCCAGTCGCAGGGGCCAAGAGACCCAGTACTTC. Amino acid sequence: CASRRGQETQYF.